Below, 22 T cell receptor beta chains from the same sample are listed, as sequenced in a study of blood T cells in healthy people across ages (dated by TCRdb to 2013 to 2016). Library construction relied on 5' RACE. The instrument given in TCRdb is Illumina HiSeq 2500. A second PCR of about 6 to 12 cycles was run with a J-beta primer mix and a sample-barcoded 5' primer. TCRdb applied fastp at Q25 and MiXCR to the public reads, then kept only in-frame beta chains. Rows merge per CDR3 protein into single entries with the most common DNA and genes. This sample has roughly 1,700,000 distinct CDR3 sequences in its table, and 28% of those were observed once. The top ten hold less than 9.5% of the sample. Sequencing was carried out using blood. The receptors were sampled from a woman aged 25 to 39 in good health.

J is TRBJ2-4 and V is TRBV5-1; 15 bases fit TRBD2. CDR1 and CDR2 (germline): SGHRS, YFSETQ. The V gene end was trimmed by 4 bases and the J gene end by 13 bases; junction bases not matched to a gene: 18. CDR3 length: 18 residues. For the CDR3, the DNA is TGCGCCAGCAGCCCCGGACTAGCGGGAGGGCCGAGATACAATGAGCAGTACTTC. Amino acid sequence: CASSPGLAGGPRYNEQYF.

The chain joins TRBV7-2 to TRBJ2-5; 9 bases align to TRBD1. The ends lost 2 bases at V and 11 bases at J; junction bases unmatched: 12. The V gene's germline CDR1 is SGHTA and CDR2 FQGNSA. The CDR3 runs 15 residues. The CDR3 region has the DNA TGTGCCAGCAGCTTATGGGACAGGGTTTTTGGGGAGCAGTACTTC. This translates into CASSLWDRVFGEQYF.

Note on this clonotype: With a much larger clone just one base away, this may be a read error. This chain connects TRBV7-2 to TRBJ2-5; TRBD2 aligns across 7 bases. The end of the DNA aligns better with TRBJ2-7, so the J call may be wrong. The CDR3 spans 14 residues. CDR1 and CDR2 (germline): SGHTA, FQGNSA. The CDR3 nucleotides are TGTGCCAGCACCTATTTTGCGGGAGACGGCGAGCAGTACTTC. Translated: CASTYFAGDGEQYF.

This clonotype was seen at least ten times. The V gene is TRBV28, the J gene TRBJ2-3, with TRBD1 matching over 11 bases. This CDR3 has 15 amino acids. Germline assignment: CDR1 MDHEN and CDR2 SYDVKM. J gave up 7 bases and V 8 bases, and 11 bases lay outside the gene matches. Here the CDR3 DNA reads TGTGCCAGCCGCCCATCCGGGACAGGGGGTAATACGCAGTATTTT. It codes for CASRPSGTGGNTQYF.

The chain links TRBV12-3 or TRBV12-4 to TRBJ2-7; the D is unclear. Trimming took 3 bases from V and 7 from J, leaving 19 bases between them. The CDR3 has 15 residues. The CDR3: CASSFDPSLTNEQYF. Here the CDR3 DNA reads TGTGCCAGCAGTTTTGATCCGTCCCTAACCAATGAGCAGTACTTC.

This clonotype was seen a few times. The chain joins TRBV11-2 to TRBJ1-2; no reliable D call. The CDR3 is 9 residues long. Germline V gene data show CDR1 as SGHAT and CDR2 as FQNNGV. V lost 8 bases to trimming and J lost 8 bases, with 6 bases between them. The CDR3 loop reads CASPVGYTF. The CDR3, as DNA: TGTGCCAGCCCGGTCGGCTACACCTTC.

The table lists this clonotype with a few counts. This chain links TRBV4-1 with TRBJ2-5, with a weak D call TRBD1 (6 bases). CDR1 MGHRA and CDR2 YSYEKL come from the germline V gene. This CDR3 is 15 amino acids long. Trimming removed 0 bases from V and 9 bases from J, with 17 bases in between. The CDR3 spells CASSQDPGTRRAQYF. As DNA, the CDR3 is TGCGCCAGCAGCCAAGATCCGGGGACACGCCGGGCCCAGTACTTC.

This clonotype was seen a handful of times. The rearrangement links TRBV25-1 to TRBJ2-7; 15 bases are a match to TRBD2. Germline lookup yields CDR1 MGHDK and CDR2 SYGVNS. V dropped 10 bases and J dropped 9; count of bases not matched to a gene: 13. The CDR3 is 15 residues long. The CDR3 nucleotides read TGTGCCACCGAACCCGGGACTAGCGGGAGGAGGCGGCAGTACTTC. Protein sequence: CATEPGTSGRRRQYF.

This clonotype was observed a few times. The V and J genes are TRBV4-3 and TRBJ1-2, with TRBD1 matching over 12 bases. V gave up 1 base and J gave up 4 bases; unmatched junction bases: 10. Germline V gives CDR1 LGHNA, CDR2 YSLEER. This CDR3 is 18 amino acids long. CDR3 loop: CASSQGGPGTGGSYGYTF. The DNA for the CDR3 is TGCGCCAGCAGCCAAGGAGGCCCCGGGACAGGGGGCAGCTATGGCTACACCTTC.

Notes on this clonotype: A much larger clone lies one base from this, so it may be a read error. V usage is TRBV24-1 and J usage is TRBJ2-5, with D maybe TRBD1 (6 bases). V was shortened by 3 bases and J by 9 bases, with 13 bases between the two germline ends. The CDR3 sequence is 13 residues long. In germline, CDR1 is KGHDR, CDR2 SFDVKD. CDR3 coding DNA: TGTGCCACCAGTGATGGACAGCCAGGCGCCCAGTACTTC. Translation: CATSDGQPGAQYF.

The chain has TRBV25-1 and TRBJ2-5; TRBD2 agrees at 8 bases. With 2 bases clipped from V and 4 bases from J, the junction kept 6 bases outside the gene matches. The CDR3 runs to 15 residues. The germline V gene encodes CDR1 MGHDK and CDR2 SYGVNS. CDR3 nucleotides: TGTGCCAGCAGTGAAAGGCTAGCGGGTGGAGAGACCCAGTACTTC. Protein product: CASSERLAGGETQYF.

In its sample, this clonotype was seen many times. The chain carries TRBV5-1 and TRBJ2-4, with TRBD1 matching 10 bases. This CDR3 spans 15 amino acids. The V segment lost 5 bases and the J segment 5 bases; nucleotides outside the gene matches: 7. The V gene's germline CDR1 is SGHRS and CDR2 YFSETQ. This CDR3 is CASSSGTGVQNIQYF. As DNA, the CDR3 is TGCGCCAGCAGTTCCGGGACAGGGGTCCAAAACATTCAGTACTTC.

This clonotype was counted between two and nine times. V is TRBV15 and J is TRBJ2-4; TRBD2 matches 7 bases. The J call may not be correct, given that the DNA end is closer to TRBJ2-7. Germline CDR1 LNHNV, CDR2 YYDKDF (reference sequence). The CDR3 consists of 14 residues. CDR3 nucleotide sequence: TGTGCCACCAGCACGCGGGGGTCTTATTCCGAGCAGTACTTC. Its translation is CATSTRGSYSEQYF.

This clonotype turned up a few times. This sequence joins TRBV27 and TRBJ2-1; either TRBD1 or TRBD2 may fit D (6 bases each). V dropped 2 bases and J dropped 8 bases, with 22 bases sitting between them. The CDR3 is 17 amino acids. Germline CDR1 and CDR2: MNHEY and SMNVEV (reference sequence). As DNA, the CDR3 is TGTGCCAGCAGTTTAGGGGGGCCAATCCTCTCCACAGATGAGCAGTTCTTC. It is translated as CASSLGGPILSTDEQFF.

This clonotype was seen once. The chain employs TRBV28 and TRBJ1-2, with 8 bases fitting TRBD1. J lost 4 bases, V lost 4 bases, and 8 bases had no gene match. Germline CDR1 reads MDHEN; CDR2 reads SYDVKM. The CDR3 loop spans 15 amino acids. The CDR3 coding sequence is TGTGCCAGCAGTTCGGCAGGGGGCGCGGGCTATGGCTACACCTTC. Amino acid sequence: CASSSAGGAGYGYTF.

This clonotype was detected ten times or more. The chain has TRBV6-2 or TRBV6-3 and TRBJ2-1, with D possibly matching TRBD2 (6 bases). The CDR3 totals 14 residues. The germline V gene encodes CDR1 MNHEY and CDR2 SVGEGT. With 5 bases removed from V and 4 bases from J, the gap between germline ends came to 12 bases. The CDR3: CASSIRDSYNEQFF. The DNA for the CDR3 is TGTGCCAGCAGTATCCGGGACTCTTACAATGAGCAGTTCTTC.

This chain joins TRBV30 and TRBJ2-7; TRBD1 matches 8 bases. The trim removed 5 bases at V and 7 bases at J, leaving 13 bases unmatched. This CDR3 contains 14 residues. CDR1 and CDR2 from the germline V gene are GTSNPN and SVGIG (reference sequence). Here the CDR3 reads CAWGYRDRRGEQYF. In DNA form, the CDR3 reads TGTGCCTGGGGTTACCGGGACAGGAGAGGGGAGCAGTACTTC.

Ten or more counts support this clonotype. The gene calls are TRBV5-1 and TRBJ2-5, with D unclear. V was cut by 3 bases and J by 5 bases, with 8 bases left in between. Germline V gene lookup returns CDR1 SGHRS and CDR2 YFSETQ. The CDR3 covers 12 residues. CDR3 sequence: CASSWSSETQYF. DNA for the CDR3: TGCGCCAGCAGCTGGTCCTCGGAGACCCAGTACTTC.

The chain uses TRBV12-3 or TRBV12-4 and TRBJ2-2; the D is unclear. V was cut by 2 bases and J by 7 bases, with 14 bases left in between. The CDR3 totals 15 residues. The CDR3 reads CASSLTWGWSGELFF. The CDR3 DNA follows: TGTGCCAGCAGTTTAACATGGGGTTGGAGCGGGGAGCTGTTTTTT.

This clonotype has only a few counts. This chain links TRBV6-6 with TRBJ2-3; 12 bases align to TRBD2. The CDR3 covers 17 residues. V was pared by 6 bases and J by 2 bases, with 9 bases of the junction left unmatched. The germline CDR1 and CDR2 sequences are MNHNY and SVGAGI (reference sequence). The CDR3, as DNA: TGTGCCAGCAGGACCCGGCTAGCGGGGGGGAACACAGATACGCAGTATTTT. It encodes CASRTRLAGGNTDTQYF.

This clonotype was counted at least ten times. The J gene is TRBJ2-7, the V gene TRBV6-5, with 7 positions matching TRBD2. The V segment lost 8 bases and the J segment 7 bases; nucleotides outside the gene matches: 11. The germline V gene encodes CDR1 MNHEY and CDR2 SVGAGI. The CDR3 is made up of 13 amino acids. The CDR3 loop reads CASAAGIREEQYF. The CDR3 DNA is TGTGCCAGCGCAGCGGGAATTCGCGAGGAGCAGTACTTC.

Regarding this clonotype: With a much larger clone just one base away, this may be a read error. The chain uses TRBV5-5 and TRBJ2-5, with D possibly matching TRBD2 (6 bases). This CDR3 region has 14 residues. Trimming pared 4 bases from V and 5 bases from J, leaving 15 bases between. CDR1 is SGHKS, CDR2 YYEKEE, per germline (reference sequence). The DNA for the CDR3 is TGTGCCAGCAGCGCGGGACGAACTGGGGAGACCCAGTACTTC. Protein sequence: CASSAGRTGETQYF.